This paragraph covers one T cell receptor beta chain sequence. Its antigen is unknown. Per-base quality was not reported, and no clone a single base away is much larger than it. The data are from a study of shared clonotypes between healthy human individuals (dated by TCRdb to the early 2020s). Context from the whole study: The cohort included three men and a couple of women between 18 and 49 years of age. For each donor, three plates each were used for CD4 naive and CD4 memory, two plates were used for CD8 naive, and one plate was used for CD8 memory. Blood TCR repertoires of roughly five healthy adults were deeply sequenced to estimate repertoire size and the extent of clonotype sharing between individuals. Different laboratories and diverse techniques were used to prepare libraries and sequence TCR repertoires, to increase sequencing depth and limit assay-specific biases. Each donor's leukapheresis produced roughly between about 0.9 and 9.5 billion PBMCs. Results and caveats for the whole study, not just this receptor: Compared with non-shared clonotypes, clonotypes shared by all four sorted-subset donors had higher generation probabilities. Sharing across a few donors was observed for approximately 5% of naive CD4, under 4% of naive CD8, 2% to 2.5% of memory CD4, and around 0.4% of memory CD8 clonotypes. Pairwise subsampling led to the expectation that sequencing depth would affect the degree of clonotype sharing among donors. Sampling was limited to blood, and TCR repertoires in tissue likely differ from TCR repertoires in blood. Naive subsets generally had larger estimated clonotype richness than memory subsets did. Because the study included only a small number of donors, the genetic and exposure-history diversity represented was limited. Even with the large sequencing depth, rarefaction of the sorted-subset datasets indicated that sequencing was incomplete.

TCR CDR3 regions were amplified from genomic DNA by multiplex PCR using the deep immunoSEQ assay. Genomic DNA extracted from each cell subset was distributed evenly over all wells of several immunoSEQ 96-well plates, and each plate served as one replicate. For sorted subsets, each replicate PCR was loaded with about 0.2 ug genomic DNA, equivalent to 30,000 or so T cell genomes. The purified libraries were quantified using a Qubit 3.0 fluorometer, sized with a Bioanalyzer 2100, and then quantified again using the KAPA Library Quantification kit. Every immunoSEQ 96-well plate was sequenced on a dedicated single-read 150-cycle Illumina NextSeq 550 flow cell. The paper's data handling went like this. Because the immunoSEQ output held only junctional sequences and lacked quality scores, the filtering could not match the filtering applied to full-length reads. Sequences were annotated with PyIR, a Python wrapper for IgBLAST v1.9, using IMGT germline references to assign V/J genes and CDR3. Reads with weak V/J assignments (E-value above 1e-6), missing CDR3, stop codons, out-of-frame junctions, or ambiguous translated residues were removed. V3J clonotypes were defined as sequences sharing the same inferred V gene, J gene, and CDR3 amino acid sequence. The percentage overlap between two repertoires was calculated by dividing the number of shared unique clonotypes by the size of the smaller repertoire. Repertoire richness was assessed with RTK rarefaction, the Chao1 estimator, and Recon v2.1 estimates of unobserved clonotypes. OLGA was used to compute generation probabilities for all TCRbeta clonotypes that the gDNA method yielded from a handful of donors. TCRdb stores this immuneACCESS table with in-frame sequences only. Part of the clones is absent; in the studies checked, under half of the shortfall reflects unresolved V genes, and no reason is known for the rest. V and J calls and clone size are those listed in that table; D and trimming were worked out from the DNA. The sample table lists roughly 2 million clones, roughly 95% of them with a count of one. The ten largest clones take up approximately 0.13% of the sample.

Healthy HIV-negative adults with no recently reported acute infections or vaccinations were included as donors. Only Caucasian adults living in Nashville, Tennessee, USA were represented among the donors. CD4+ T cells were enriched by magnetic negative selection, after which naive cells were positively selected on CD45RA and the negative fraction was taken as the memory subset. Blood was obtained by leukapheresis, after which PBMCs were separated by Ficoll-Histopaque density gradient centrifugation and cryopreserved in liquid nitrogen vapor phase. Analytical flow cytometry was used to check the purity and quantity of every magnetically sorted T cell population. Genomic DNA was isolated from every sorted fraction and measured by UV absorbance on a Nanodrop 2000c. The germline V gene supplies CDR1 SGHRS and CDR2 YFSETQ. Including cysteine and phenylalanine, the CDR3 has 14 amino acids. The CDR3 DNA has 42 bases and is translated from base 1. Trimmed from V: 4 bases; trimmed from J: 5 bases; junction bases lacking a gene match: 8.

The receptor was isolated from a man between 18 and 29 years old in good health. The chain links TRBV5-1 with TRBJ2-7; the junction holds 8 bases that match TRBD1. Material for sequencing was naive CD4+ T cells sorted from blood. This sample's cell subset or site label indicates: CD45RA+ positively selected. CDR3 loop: CASSPRTGTHEQYF. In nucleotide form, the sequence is TGCGCCAGCAGCCCACGGACAGGGACCCACGAGCAGTACTTC.